This T cell receptor beta chain was identified in a study of T cell changes during pregnancy in multiple sclerosis. The V and J ends lost 5 bases and 0 bases, in that order; junction bases with no gene match: 4. The CDR3 sequence is 14 residues long. Germline values: CDR1 MNHEY, CDR2 SMNVEV (reference sequence). Sequenced by immunoSEQ multiplex PCR; TCRdb stores in-frame clones only, minus some. This sample has approximately 100,000 clones; 80% to 95% occur once, and the top ten carry around 3.1%. The starting material was peripheral blood, obtained in the second trimester of pregnancy. The clonotype comes from a female donor with multiple sclerosis, enrolled in a pregnancy study. The V and J genes are TRBV27 and TRBJ2-7; TRBD1 aligns across 7 bases. The DNA of the CDR3 is TGTGCCAGCAGTCAGTCAGGGGGCTCCTACGAGCAGTACTTC. Its protein is CASSQSGGSYEQYF.